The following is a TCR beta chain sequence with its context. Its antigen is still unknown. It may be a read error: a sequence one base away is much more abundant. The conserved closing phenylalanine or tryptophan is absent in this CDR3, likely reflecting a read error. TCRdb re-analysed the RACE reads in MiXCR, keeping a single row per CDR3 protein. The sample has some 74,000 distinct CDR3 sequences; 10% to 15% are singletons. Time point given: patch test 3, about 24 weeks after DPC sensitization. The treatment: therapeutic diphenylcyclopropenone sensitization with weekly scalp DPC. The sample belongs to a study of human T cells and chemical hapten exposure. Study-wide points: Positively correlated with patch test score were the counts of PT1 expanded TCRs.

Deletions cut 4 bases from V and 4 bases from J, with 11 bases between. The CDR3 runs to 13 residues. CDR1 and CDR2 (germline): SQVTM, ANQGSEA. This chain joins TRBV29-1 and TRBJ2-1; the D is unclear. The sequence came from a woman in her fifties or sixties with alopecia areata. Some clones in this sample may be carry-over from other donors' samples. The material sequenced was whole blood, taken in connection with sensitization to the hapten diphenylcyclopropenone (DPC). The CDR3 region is CSVGVANYNEQFY. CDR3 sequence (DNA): TGCAGCGTTGGTGTGGCGAATTACAATGAGCAGTTCTAC.